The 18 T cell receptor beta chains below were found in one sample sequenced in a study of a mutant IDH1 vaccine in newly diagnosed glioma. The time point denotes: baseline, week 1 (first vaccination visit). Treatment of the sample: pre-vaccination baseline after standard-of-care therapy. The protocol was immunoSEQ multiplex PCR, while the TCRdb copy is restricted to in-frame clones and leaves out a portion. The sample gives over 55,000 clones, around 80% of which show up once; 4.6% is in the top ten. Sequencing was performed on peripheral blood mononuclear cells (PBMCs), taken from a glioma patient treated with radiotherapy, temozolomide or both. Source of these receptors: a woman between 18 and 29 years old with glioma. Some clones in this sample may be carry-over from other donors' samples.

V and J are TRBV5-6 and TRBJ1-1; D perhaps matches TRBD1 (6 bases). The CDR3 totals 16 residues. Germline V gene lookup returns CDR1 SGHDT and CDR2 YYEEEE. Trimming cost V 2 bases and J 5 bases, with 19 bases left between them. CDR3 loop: CASSFRTGTLGTEAFF. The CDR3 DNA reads TGTGCCAGCAGCTTCCGAACAGGGACCCTGGGGACTGAAGCTTTCTTT.

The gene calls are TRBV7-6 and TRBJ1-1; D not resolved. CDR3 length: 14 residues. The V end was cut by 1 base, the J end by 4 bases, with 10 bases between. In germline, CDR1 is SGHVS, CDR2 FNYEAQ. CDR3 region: CASSLEPGGTEAFF. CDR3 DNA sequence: TGTGCCAGCAGCTTAGAACCAGGAGGCACTGAAGCTTTCTTT.

The CDR3 DNA reads TGTGCCAGCAGCCAGCAGTTCTCTGGGGCCAACGTCCTGACTTTC. This sequence encodes CASSQQFSGANVLTF. The chain links TRBV14 to TRBJ2-6; D is unclear. CDR3 length equals 15 residues. Germline CDR1 is SGHDN and CDR2 is FVKESK. Trimming pared 3 bases from V and 0 bases from J, leaving 6 bases between.

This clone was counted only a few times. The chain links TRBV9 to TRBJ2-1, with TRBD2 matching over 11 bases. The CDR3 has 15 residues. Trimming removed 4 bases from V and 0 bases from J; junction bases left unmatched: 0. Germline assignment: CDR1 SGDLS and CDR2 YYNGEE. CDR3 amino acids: CASSTSGGSYNEQFF. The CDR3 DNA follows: TGTGCCAGCAGCACTAGCGGGGGCTCCTACAATGAGCAGTTCTTC.

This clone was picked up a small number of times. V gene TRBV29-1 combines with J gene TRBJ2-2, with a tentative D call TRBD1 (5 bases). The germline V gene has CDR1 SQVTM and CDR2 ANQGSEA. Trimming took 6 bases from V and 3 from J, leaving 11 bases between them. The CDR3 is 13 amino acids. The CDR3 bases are TGCAGCGTGTGGGGCGTCGACACCGGGGAGCTGTTTTTT. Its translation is CSVWGVDTGELFF.

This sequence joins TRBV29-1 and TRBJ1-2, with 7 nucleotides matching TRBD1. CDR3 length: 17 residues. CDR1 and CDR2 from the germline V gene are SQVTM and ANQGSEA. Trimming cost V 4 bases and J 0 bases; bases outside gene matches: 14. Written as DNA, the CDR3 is TGCAGCGTTGCGATGGGCAGCAGGGGGATAACTAACTATGGCTACACCTTC. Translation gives CSVAMGSRGITNYGYTF.

CDR3 sequence (DNA): TGCAGCGTCGCCGGGACAGGGGCGGTTGGAGCTTTCTTT. It translates to CSVAGTGAVGAFF. The chain is built from TRBV29-1 and TRBJ1-1; 10 bases fit TRBD1. Losses at the gene ends were 6 bases for V and 10 bases for J; bases not matched to a gene: 11. Germline V CDR1 and CDR2: SQVTM, ANQGSEA. CDR3 size: 13 residues.

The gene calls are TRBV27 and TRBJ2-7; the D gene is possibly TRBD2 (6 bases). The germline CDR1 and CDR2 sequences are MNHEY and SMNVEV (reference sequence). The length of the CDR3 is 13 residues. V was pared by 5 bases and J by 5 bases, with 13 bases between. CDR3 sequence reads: CASSPGTANEQYF. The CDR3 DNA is TGTGCCAGCAGTCCGGGGACTGCGAACGAGCAGTACTTC.

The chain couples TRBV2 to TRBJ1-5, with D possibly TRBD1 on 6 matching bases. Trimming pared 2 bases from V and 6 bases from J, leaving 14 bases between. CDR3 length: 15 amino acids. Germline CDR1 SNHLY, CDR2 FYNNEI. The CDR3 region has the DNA TGTGCCAGCAGTGAATTGAGGGGGGCCGGTCAGCCCCAGCATTTT. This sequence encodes CASSELRGAGQPQHF.

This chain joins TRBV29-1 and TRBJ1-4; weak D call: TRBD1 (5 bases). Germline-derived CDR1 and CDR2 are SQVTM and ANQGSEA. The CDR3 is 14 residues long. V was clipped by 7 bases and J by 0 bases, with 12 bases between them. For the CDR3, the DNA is TGCAGCGGAACGGCGGGGGCAACTAATGAAAAACTGTTTTTT. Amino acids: CSGTAGATNEKLFF.

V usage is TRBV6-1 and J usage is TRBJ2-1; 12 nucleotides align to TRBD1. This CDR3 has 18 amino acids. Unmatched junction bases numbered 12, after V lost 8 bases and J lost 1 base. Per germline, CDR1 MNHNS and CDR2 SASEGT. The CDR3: CASRVGQGAFFSYNEQFF. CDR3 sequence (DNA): TGTGCCAGCCGTGTGGGACAGGGGGCCTTCTTTTCCTACAATGAGCAGTTCTTC.

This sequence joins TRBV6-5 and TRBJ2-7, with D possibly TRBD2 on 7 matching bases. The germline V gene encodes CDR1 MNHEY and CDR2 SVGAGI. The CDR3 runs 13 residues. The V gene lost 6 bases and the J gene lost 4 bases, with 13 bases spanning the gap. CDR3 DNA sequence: TGTGCCAGCAGATTACAGGGAGGGTACGAGCAGTACTTC. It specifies CASRLQGGYEQYF.

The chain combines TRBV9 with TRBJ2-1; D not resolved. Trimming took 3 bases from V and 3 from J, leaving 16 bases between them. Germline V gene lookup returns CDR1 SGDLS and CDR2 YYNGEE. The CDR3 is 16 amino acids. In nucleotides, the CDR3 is TGTGCCAGCAGCGCGACGGTAGCTTGGGGCTACAATGAGCAGTTCTTC. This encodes CASSATVAWGYNEQFF. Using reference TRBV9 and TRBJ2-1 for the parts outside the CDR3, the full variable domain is DSGVTQTPKHLITATGQRVTLRCSPRSGDLSVYWYQQSLDQGLQFLIQYYNGEERAKGNILERFSAQQFPDLHSELNLSSLELGDSALYFCASSATVAWGYNEQFFGPGTRLTVL.

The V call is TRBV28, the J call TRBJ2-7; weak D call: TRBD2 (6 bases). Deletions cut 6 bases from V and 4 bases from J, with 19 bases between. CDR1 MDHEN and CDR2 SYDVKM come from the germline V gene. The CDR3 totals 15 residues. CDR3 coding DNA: TGTGCCAGCAGCCCGCCATGGGGCGCGGGGTACGAGCAGTACTTC. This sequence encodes CASSPPWGAGYEQYF.

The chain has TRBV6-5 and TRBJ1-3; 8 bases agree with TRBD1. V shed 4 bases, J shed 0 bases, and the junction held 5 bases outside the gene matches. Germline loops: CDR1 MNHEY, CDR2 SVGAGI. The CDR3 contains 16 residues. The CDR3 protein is CASSLGQASSGNTIYF. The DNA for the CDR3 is TGTGCCAGCAGTTTGGGACAGGCCAGCTCTGGAAACACCATATATTTT.

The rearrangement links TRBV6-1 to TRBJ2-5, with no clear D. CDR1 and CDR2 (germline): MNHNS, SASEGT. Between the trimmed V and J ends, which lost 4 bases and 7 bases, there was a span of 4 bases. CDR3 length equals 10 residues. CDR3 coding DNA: TGTGCCAGCAGTGTGGGGACCCAGTACTTC. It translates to CASSVGTQYF.

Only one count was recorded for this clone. CDR3 loop: CASSEGTRQHF. DNA for the CDR3: TGTGCCAGCAGTGAAGGAACAAGACAGCATTTT. The rearrangement uses TRBV6-1 and TRBJ1-5; D not resolved. The CDR3 totals 11 residues. V was clipped by 1 base and J by 13 bases, with 8 bases between them. In germline, CDR1 is MNHNS, CDR2 SASEGT.

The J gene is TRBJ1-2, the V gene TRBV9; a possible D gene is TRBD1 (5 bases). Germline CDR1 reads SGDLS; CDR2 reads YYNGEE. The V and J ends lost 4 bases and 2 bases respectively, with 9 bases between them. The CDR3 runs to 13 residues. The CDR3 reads CASSIRDNYGYTF. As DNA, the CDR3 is TGTGCCAGCAGCATTCGGGACAACTATGGCTACACCTTC.